This TCR beta chain was sequenced for a study of control samples from healthy donors and cancer patients. Method: immunoSEQ multiplex PCR; TCRdb's copy keeps in-frame clones and lacks some. The table includes over 200,000 clones, almost 85% detected once. Between the trimmed V and J ends, which lost 3 bases and 1 base, there was a span of 9 bases. Germline loops: CDR1 KGHDR, CDR2 SFDVKD. This CDR3 is 15 amino acids long. The chain has TRBV24-1 and TRBJ1-3; a weak D match, TRBD1 (6 bases). Sequenced sample: PBMCs. This sequence originates from a woman aged 55-69 years with lung cancer. CDR3 bases: TGTGCCACCAGTGATCCCAGGGGATCTGGAAACACCATATATTTT. It translates to CATSDPRGSGNTIYF.